This T cell receptor beta chain was observed in a study of T-cell memory formation after mild COVID-19. Germline CDR1 is SGDLS and CDR2 is YYNGEE. This CDR3 is 16 amino acids long. Germline trimming cut 1 base from V and 8 bases from J; bases unmatched to any gene: 11. Constant-segment primers served in 5'RACE that generated TCR alpha and TCR beta cDNA libraries bearing sample barcodes and UMIs. MiXCR was run by TCRdb on the 5' RACE reads, yielding one entry per CDR3 protein. The profile shows about 350,000 distinct CDR3 sequences, 20% to 25% of them singletons. This sequence originates from a man aged 18 to 30 who had mild COVID-19 (a few samples of this study predate the infection). Cell type and time point are not known. The rearrangement joins TRBV9 to TRBJ2-1, with 8 positions matching TRBD1. The sequencing input was PBMCs or a T cell subset sorted from them (not recorded which). CDR3 bases: TGTGCCAGCAGCGTAAACACAGGGGGGCCGTTAGATGAGCAGTTCTTC. The encoded protein is CASSVNTGGPLDEQFF.